This T cell receptor (beta chain) was found in a study of T-cell reconstitution after alpha-beta-depleted transplantation in children. During its preparation, the TCRbeta library received unique molecular identifiers. TCRdb reprocessed the PCR reads via MiXCR and lists one record per CDR3 protein. Among 360,000 or so distinct CDR3 sequences listed, approximately 20% were seen once. The CDR3 has 13 amino acids. The ends were cut back, 3 bases at V and 0 bases at J, with 6 bases in the middle. This clonotype came up a few times. The chain employs TRBV12-3 or TRBV12-4 and TRBJ2-7, with no clear D. Material: PBMCs from the stem cell graft donor, obtained from the stem cell graft. The receptor was isolated from a human donor who donated a stem cell graft to a child with acute myeloid leukemia. The CDR3 DNA is TGTGCCAGCAGTTTTAGGCGCTCCTACGAGCAGTACTTC. Protein: CASSFRRSYEQYF.